The present T cell receptor (beta chain) was sequenced within a study of shared clonotypes between healthy human individuals. V was shortened by 6 bases and J by 6 bases, with 15 bases between the two germline ends. Germline V CDR1 and CDR2: SGDLS, YYNGEE. The CDR3 covers 13 residues. Only Caucasian adults living in Nashville, Tennessee made up the donor group. Splitting of CD4+ cells produced CD45RA+ naive and CD45RA-negative memory subsets. A deep-level run was used for the assay. Replicate PCRs run on sorted subsets employed approximately 180 ng DNA, roughly 30,000 T cell genomes. Libraries were prepared by immunoSEQ multiplex PCR; TCRdb keeps only in-frame clonotypes and omits some of them. The sample has about 1 million clones; around 76% are singletons.

The specimen was memory CD4+ T cells sorted from blood. Documented subset: CD45RA-negative fraction. The origin of this receptor is a man younger than 30 in good health. This chain joins TRBV9 and TRBJ1-2, with D perhaps TRBD1 (6 bases). The CDR3 loop is CASNSDRWDGYTF. The CDR3 nucleotides are TGTGCCAGCAACTCTGACAGGTGGGATGGCTACACCTTC.